A selection of T cell receptor beta chains follows, all from one sample in a study of shared clonotypes between healthy human individuals. Sequencing was performed with immunoSEQ multiplex PCR; in TCRdb, only in-frame clones are kept and a portion is missing. Here the sample spans about 2,200,000 clones, just over 90% being singletons. Sequencing was done on a sample of naive CD8+ T cells from PBMCs. Every receptor here comes from a young man in good health. Some clones in this sample may be carry-over from other donors' samples. Both conserved end residues are part of each CDR3. D genes are given only for firm matches. Size tells how often a clone was seen (once, few, many) or the class of an expanded clone, and some rows leave it out.

once | . | TRBJ1-1 | TRBV21-1 | TGTGCCAGCAGCAAAGATAGTTACAGGGAAGGTACTGAAGCTTTCTTT | CASSKDSYREGTEAFF
. | . | TRBJ2-7 | TRBV6-5 | TGTGCCAGCAGTTACCGGGGACTGGCCGCCTCCGAGCAGTACTTC | CASSYRGLAASEQYF
. | TRBD1 | TRBJ2-1 | TRBV5-6 | TGTGCCAGCAGTTCCGGGACAGGGGGCATGAATGAGCAGTTCTTC | CASSSGTGGMNEQFF
. | . | TRBJ1-2 | TRBV5-1 | TGCGCCAGCAGCTTAGGGGCGACCTATGGCTACACCTTC | CASSLGATYGYTF
. | . | TRBJ2-3 | TRBV7-3 | TGTGCCAGCAGCTTAAGTCAGCTAGATACGCAGTATTTT | CASSLSQLDTQYF
. | . | TRBJ1-1 | TRBV27 | TGTGCCACCCGCGGTGAGGGGAATGCTTTCTTT | CATRGEGNAFF
. | TRBD2 | TRBJ2-3 | TRBV4-1 | TGCGCCAGCAGCCAAGTAGGACTAGTCACAGATACGCAGTATTTT | CASSQVGLVTDTQYF
. | . | TRBJ2-7 | TRBV10-2 | TGCGCCAGCAGCGACACAGCCTACGAGCAGTACTTC | CASSDTAYEQYF
. | TRBD1 | TRBJ1-1 | TRBV5-1 | TGCGCCAGCACACCCCACAGGGGGCTCCCTGAAGCTTTCTTT | CASTPHRGLPEAFF
. | TRBD2 | TRBJ2-7 | TRBV27 | TGTGCCAGCAGTTTATCGGGAGGACTAGCCGTCGAGCAGTACTTC | CASSLSGGLAVEQYF
. | TRBD2 | TRBJ2-7 | TRBV6-4 | TGTGCCAGCAGTGAAAGGGGGCGCTTGGGACTAGCGGGGGCCGAGCAGTACTTC | CASSERGRLGLAGAEQYF
. | . | TRBJ2-7 | TRBV9 | TGTGCCAGCAGCGTAGATAGGGGGGGCGCGGCGTACGAGCAGTACTTC | CASSVDRGGAAYEQYF
once | . | TRBJ2-1 | TRBV2 | TGTGCCAGCACCAGCCCGGACGAGAGCTCCTACAATGAGCAGTTCTTC | CASTSPDESSYNEQFF
. | . | TRBJ2-1 | TRBV5-8 | TGTGCCAGCAGCTTCCGAAACAAGGCCTACAATGAGCAGTTCTTC | CASSFRNKAYNEQFF
. | . | TRBJ2-7 | TRBV27 | TGTGCCAGCAGCCCCCGGTTGGGCGGGAACTACGAGCAGTACTTC | CASSPRLGGNYEQYF
. | TRBD2 | TRBJ2-1 | TRBV13 | TGTGCCAGCAGCTTATGGGCCGGGAGGGCCGTAGAGGGTGAGCAGTTCTTC | CASSLWAGRAVEGEQFF
. | . | TRBJ1-1 | TRBV6-1 | TGTGCCAGCAGCCCCATTTTCTCTGACACTGAAGCTTTCTTT | CASSPIFSDTEAFF
. | . | TRBJ2-7 | TRBV27 | TGTGCCAGCAGTTCTCAGGGGATCTGGTACGAGCAGTACTTC | CASSSQGIWYEQYF
. | TRBD2 | TRBJ2-1 | TRBV6-5 | TGTGCCAGCAGGGGCGGGAGAACCTCTGAGCAGTTCTTC | CASRGGRTSEQFF
. | . | TRBJ1-1 | TRBV6-5 | TGTGCCAGCAGTTACTCTACACCGAACACTGAAGCTTTCTTT | CASSYSTPNTEAFF
. | . | TRBJ2-2 | TRBV27 | TGTGCCAGCAGTTTCTCTAGGGGAAGCGGCGGGGAGCTGTTTTTT | CASSFSRGSGGELFF
. | . | TRBJ2-2 | TRBV19 | TGTGCCAGTAGTCGACTGCGGGCCGGGGAGCTGTTTTTT | CASSRLRAGELFF
. | TRBD1 | TRBJ1-2 | TRBV9 | TGTGCCAGCAGCCCCCGGGGAGGGGGCCACCCTAACTATGGCTACACCTTC | CASSPRGGGHPNYGYTF
. | TRBD2 | TRBJ2-5 | TRBV19 | TGTGCCAGTAGTCCGGGGACTAGCGGACAAGAGACCCAGTACTTC | CASSPGTSGQETQYF
. | TRBD2 | TRBJ2-1 | TRBV7-9 | TGTGCCAGCAGCTTAGGAGCGGTACTAGCGCCAGGGAATGAGCAGTTCTTC | CASSLGAVLAPGNEQFF
. | . | TRBJ2-7 | TRBV19 | TGTGCCAGTAGTATACGGGGTGGGTACGAGCAGTACTTC | CASSIRGGYEQYF
. | . | TRBJ1-3 | TRBV27 | TGTGCCAGCAGCCCTACAGCTTATGGAAACACCATATATTTT | CASSPTAYGNTIYF
. | . | TRBJ1-1 | TRBV19 | TGTGCCAGTAGAGGGACACAGAACACTGAAGCTTTCTTT | CASRGTQNTEAFF
. | TRBD2 | TRBJ2-7 | TRBV29-1 | TGCAGCGTTGGAGGCGGGAGTAATCTCTACGAGCAGTACTTC | CSVGGGSNLYEQYF
. | . | TRBJ2-3 | TRBV27 | TGTGCCAGCAGTCCCCGGGACGCCCCCCCAGATACGCAGTATTTT | CASSPRDAPPDTQYF
. | TRBD1 | TRBJ2-1 | TRBV19 | TGTGCCAGTAGTATTATCGGGACAGGTTACAATGAGCAGTTCTTC | CASSIIGTGYNEQFF
. | TRBD2 | TRBJ2-2 | TRBV4-3 | TGCGCCAGCAGCCAAGATGGGCTAGCGGTAAACACCGGGGAGCTGTTTTTT | CASSQDGLAVNTGELFF
once | TRBD1 | TRBJ2-4 | TRBV15 | TGTGCCACCAGCGCCGGCAGGGGGAGAAACATTCAGTACTTC | CATSAGRGRNIQYF
. | TRBD2 | TRBJ2-7 | TRBV28 | TGTGCCACCAGGGGGGGGACTAGCAATCCCTACGAGCAGTACTTC | CATRGGTSNPYEQYF
. | . | TRBJ2-7 | TRBV27 | TGTGCCAGCAGTCCCCACACAGGTTCCTACGAGCAGTACTTC | CASSPHTGSYEQYF
. | . | TRBJ2-7 | TRBV27 | TGTGCCAGCAGTTTATTAGGACCAACCTACGAGCAGTACTTC | CASSLLGPTYEQYF
. | TRBD1 | TRBJ1-2 | TRBV29-1 | TGCAGCGTCCAGGACAGGTCTAACTATGGCTACACCTTC | CSVQDRSNYGYTF